A selection of T cell receptor beta chains follows, all from one sample in a study of cytomegalovirus exposure and HLA in healthy donors. TCRdb's table, derived via immunoSEQ multiplex PCR, lists solely in-frame clones and lacks some. There are 65,000 to 95,000 clones in the sample, with about 1.5% held by the top ten. Sequencing was performed on PBMCs. Every receptor here comes from a woman in her sixties or seventies in good health and CMV-seronegative. Each CDR3 is given with its conserved first and last residue. A D gene is named only where the DNA matches it firmly.

v_call: TRBV4-1; d_call: TRBD2; j_call: TRBJ2-1; cdr3_aa: CASSQDPLAGGLKQFF; cdr3_nt: TGCGCCAGCAGCCAAGATCCCCTAGCGGGAGGCCTAAAGCAGTTCTTC
v_call: TRBV7-9; d_call: .; j_call: TRBJ2-1; cdr3_aa: CASSLGRGSDEQFF; cdr3_nt: TGTGCCAGCAGCTTAGGTCGGGGGTCGGATGAGCAGTTCTTC
v_call: TRBV7-2; d_call: TRBD2; j_call: TRBJ2-3; cdr3_aa: CASSLAGGSTDTQYF; cdr3_nt: TGTGCCAGCAGCCTAGCGGGAGGCAGCACAGATACGCAGTATTTT
v_call: TRBV6-1; d_call: .; j_call: TRBJ2-1; cdr3_aa: CASRLTAYNEQFF; cdr3_nt: TGTGCCAGCAGATTAACTGCTTACAATGAGCAGTTCTTC
v_call: TRBV4-2; d_call: TRBD2; j_call: TRBJ2-7; cdr3_aa: CASSQDRWGGSSYEQYF; cdr3_nt: TGTGCCAGCAGCCAAGACCGGTGGGGCGGGAGCTCCTACGAGCAGTACTTC
v_call: TRBV4-2; d_call: TRBD2; j_call: TRBJ2-1; cdr3_aa: CASSQASGRFHNEQFF; cdr3_nt: TGTGCCAGCAGCCAAGCTAGCGGGAGGTTTCACAATGAGCAGTTCTTC
v_call: TRBV11-2; d_call: .; j_call: TRBJ2-7; cdr3_aa: CASSLGGAGESEQYF; cdr3_nt: TGTGCCAGCAGCTTAGGAGGGGCAGGGGAGAGCGAGCAGTACTTC
v_call: TRBV28; d_call: .; j_call: TRBJ2-7; cdr3_aa: CASSFRETAEQYF; cdr3_nt: TGTGCCAGCAGTTTTAGGGAGACTGCCGAGCAGTACTTC
v_call: TRBV10-3; d_call: .; j_call: TRBJ1-2; cdr3_aa: CAISEQGNVGYTF; cdr3_nt: TGTGCCATCAGTGAGCAGGGGAACGTGGGCTACACCTTC
v_call: TRBV15; d_call: TRBD2; j_call: TRBJ2-1; cdr3_aa: CATSRDTGTSFYSEQFF; cdr3_nt: TGTGCCACCAGCAGAGATACTGGGACTAGTTTTTATAGTGAGCAGTTCTTC
v_call: TRBV5-1; d_call: .; j_call: TRBJ1-5; cdr3_aa: CASSPDWAGPNQPQHF; cdr3_nt: TGCGCCAGCAGCCCCGATTGGGCAGGGCCGAATCAGCCCCAGCATTTT
v_call: TRBV5-4; d_call: TRBD1; j_call: TRBJ2-7; cdr3_aa: CASSSGAGGSYEQYF; cdr3_nt: TGTGCCAGCAGCTCTGGGGCAGGGGGTTCCTACGAGCAGTACTTC
v_call: TRBV5-6; d_call: TRBD2; j_call: TRBJ2-5; cdr3_aa: CASSLGPGLGQETQYF; cdr3_nt: TGTGCCAGCAGCTTGGGGCCGGGACTAGGCCAAGAGACCCAGTACTTC
v_call: TRBV18; d_call: .; j_call: TRBJ2-7; cdr3_aa: CASSPLRIEQYF; cdr3_nt: TGTGCCAGCTCACCACTTAGAATCGAGCAGTACTTC
v_call: TRBV28; d_call: .; j_call: TRBJ1-1; cdr3_aa: CASSFMARSLTEAFF; cdr3_nt: TGTGCCAGCAGTTTCATGGCTCGCTCTCTCACTGAAGCTTTCTTT
v_call: TRBV6-4; d_call: TRBD2; j_call: TRBJ2-3; cdr3_aa: CASSPSGSTDTQYF; cdr3_nt: TGTGCCAGCAGTCCTAGCGGGAGCACAGATACGCAGTATTTT
v_call: TRBV6-1; d_call: .; j_call: TRBJ2-7; cdr3_aa: CASSGLRTDNYEQYF; cdr3_nt: TGTGCCAGCAGTGGTTTAAGGACAGATAACTACGAGCAGTACTTC
v_call: TRBV6-5; d_call: .; j_call: TRBJ1-1; cdr3_aa: CASSYSIGGDTEAFF; cdr3_nt: TGTGCCAGCAGTTACTCGATCGGGGGGGACACTGAAGCTTTCTTT
v_call: TRBV7-9; d_call: .; j_call: TRBJ2-1; cdr3_aa: CASSLRGASSPSPLNEQFF; cdr3_nt: TGTGCCAGCAGCTTAAGGGGCGCATCGTCGCCCAGCCCCTTAAATGAGCAGTTCTTC